What follows are 12 T cell receptor beta chains derived from one specimen sequenced in a study of blood T cell repertoires in COVID-19. The assay was immunoSEQ multiplex PCR, and TCRdb's table has in-frame clones only and misses some. Of 200,000 to 300,000 clones in the sample, approximately 81% were seen once. Sequenced sample: peripheral blood. The receptor source for this set is a man aged 55-75 years with acute or convalescent COVID-19.

The rearrangement uses TRBV12-5 and TRBJ1-5; 7 positions match TRBD1. V shed 6 bases, J shed 12 bases, and the junction held 11 bases outside the gene matches. From germline, CDR1 is LGHNT and CDR2 FRNRAP. This CDR3 is 13 amino acids long. The CDR3 sequence is CASGRTGAGYQHF. The CDR3 DNA reads as TGTGCTAGTGGCCGGACAGGCGCCGGGTACCAGCATTTT.

This clone was seen a handful of times. CDR3 residues: CASSTWGGPIYGYTF. The CDR3 DNA is TGTGCCAGTAGTACCTGGGGAGGGCCAATCTATGGCTACACCTTC. The chain is built from TRBV19 and TRBJ1-2; D not certain. The CDR3 totals 15 residues. V lost 4 bases and J 4 bases, leaving 16 bases between the germline ends. The germline V gene has CDR1 LNHDA and CDR2 SQIVND (reference sequence). Based on the CDR3 plus reference TRBV19 and TRBJ1-2, the full variable domain is DGGITQSPKYLFRKEGQNVTLSCEQNLNHDAMYWYRQDPGQGLRLIYYSQIVNDFQKGDIAEGYSVSREKKESFPLTVTSAQKNPTAFYLCASSTWGGPIYGYTFGSGTRLTVV.

The V call is TRBV5-4, the J call TRBJ2-1; TRBD2 matches 8 bases. Germline V gives CDR1 SGHNT, CDR2 YYREEE (reference sequence). V shed 4 bases, J shed 4 bases, and the junction held 10 bases outside the gene matches. The CDR3 length is 16 residues. CDR3 in amino acids: CASSPQAGVSYNEQFF. CDR3 nucleotide sequence: TGTGCCAGCAGCCCGCAAGCGGGAGTCTCTTACAATGAGCAGTTCTTC.

The J gene is TRBJ1-1, the V gene TRBV5-1, with 7 bases aligning to TRBD1. This CDR3 has 14 residues. V shed 4 bases, J shed 4 bases, and the junction held 7 bases outside the gene matches. The germline CDR1 and CDR2 sequences are SGHRS and YFSETQ. The chain's CDR3 is CASSQGVGGTEAFF. The CDR3 nucleotides read TGCGCCAGCAGCCAGGGGGTCGGGGGCACTGAAGCTTTCTTT.

This clone showed up just once. This chain joins TRBV6-6 and TRBJ2-5, with D tentatively TRBD2 (6 bases). The CDR3 loop spans 16 amino acids. V was shortened by 2 bases and J by 0 bases, with 13 bases between the two germline ends. The germline V gene has CDR1 MNHNY and CDR2 SVGAGI (reference sequence). CDR3 sequence reads: CASSYGGRGDQETQYF. The DNA for the CDR3 is TGTGCCAGCAGTTACGGAGGGAGAGGGGACCAAGAGACCCAGTACTTC.

This rearrangement joins TRBV6-5 to TRBJ1-2, with D possibly being TRBD1 (6 bases). The ends were cut back, 4 bases at V and 8 bases at J, with 23 bases in the middle. CDR3 length: 16 residues. The germline V gene has CDR1 MNHEY and CDR2 SVGAGI. Written as DNA, the CDR3 is TGTGCCAGCAGTTCGCAAGCGCCAGGGGCCTTGGCGGGCTACACCTTC. This sequence encodes CASSSQAPGALAGYTF.

The chain joins TRBV3-1 (or the pseudogene TRBV3-2) to TRBJ1-2; no reliable D call. From germline, CDR1 is LGHDT and CDR2 YNNKEL (reference sequence). Trimming removed 1 base from V and 5 bases from J, with 11 bases in between. CDR3 size: 14 residues. The CDR3 sequence: CASSQGWQSYGYTF. CDR3 sequence (DNA): TGTGCCAGCAGCCAAGGTTGGCAGTCGTATGGCTACACCTTC.

V gene TRBV4-1 combines with J gene TRBJ2-1; 9 positions match TRBD2. J lost 7 bases, V lost 2 bases, and 9 bases had no gene match. Germline CDR1 reads MGHRA; CDR2 reads YSYEKL. The CDR3 spans 16 residues. The CDR3, as DNA: TGCGCCAGCAGCCAACTCGCGGGAGGGCCTGGAAATGAGCAGTTCTTC. Translating gives CASSQLAGGPGNEQFF.

This clone came up a few times. This chain uses TRBV7-3 with TRBJ2-3, with TRBD1 matching 10 bases. The V gene's germline CDR1 is SGHTA and CDR2 FQGTGA. After removal of 1 base from V and 2 bases from J, the junction contained 6 bases not matched to a gene. This CDR3 spans 17 amino acids. The CDR3 DNA reads TGTGCCAGCAGCTTAAGGACAGGGGGACCCCACACAGATACGCAGTATTTT. Protein sequence: CASSLRTGGPHTDTQYF.

This clone was seen a single time. The chain combines TRBV6-5 with TRBJ2-5; D may be TRBD1 (6 bases). Trimming stripped 5 bases from V and 5 bases from J, with 18 bases between. The CDR3 sequence is 15 residues long. In germline, CDR1 is MNHEY, CDR2 SVGAGI. The CDR3 nucleotides read TGTGCCAGCAGTCACAAACAGGGAAACAGGGAGACCCAGTACTTC. Translation gives CASSHKQGNRETQYF.

The chain combines TRBV5-1 with TRBJ2-1; TRBD2 aligns across 11 bases. The trim removed 4 bases at V and 6 bases at J, leaving 6 bases unmatched. The germline CDR1 and CDR2 sequences are SGHRS and YFSETQ. The CDR3 has 15 amino acids. In DNA form, the CDR3 reads TGCGCCAGCAGCCCAGCTAGCGGGGGGTTCAATGAGCAGTTCTTC. Its protein is CASSPASGGFNEQFF.

The V gene is TRBV4-3, the J gene TRBJ2-7, with 7 bases that match TRBD2. The V gene's germline CDR1 is LGHNA and CDR2 YSLEER. Trimming removed 0 bases from V and 7 bases from J; junction bases left unmatched: 3. This CDR3 contains 13 residues. CDR3 coding DNA: TGCGCCAGCAGCCAAGAGGACGGGAGGGAGCAGTACTTC. Its translation is CASSQEDGREQYF.